One and the same sample provided the 3 T cell receptor beta chains below, sequenced in a study of spatial heterogeneity in lung cancer. A single record per CDR3 protein comes from TCRdb applying MiXCR to the 5' RACE reads. Among tens of thousands of distinct CDR3 sequences listed, roughly 7.4% were seen once. Time point described: blood at routine non-recurrence follow-up after resection. Tumor, nontumor lung or frozen PBMC supplied whole RNA, sequenced without sorting. This sample comprised PBMCs, obtained at follow-up. The receptors here all came from a female donor with early-stage non-small cell lung cancer.

This clonotype was picked up many times. The CDR3 DNA is TGCAGTGCTAGAGGAACAGGGGTTGCTTTCTTT. Translated: CSARGTGVAFF. V and J are TRBV20-1 and TRBJ1-1; 7 nucleotides match TRBD1. Germline CDR1 reads DFQATT; CDR2 reads SNEGSKA (reference sequence). The CDR3 totals 11 residues. V shed 1 base and J 11 bases; nucleotides not matched to a gene: 4.

V usage is TRBV6-7 and J usage is TRBJ2-6; D remains unclear. TRBV6-7 is assigned to the ORF class and has an uncertain function. The V end was cut by 6 bases, the J end by 2 bases, with 5 bases between. This CDR3 has 13 residues. The CDR3 region is CASRRAGANVLTF. CDR3 sequence (DNA): TGTGCCAGCAGAAGGGCTGGGGCCAACGTCCTGACTTTC.

This clonotype was counted ten times or more. The chain recombines TRBV7-9 with TRBJ1-1; D gene unclear. CDR3 length: 13 amino acids. The germline CDR1 and CDR2 sequences are SEHNR and FQNEAQ (reference sequence). V lost 1 base and J 1 base, leaving 4 bases between the germline ends. In DNA form, the CDR3 reads TGTGCCAGCAGCTTAGATCCGAACACTGAAGCTTTCTTT. It specifies CASSLDPNTEAFF.